This TCR beta chain was retrieved from a study of T cell changes during pregnancy in multiple sclerosis. CDR3 size: 14 residues. Trimming took 1 base from V and 5 from J, leaving 12 bases between them. Germline V gene data show CDR1 as MGHRA and CDR2 as YSYEKL. TCRdb keeps only in-frame clones here, not all; method: immunoSEQ multiplex PCR. Of around 52,000 clones listed, about 90% are singletons. The clonotype comes from a female donor in good health, enrolled as a control in a pregnancy study. Sample: CD4+ T cells from peripheral blood mononuclear cells, taken after pregnancy. V usage is TRBV4-1 and J usage is TRBJ2-7; unclear D gene. For the CDR3, the DNA is TGCGCCAGCAGCCAAGGGGCCCCGAACGACGAGCAGTACTTC. Residues: CASSQGAPNDEQYF.